This TCR beta chain was captured by sequencing in a study of response to subunit inactivated influenza vaccine. TCRdb analysed the RT-PCR reads with MiXCR anew, one entry per CDR3 protein. The table lists around 300,000 distinct CDR3 sequences, around 20% of them singletons. V lost 4 bases and J lost 2; bases outside the gene matches: 10. The CDR3 has 17 amino acids. Germline CDR1 is SGHDN and CDR2 is FVKESK. The chain recombines TRBV14 with TRBJ2-3, with 9 bases lining up with TRBD1. This TCR derives from a man between 50 and 75 years old who received an inactivated influenza vaccine. Sequenced here: PBMCs from blood, sampled about 20 months after vaccination. The CDR3 DNA is TGTGCCAGCAGCCGGTGGGGACAGGGACCCTTCACAGATACGCAGTATTTT. Translation: CASSRWGQGPFTDTQYF.